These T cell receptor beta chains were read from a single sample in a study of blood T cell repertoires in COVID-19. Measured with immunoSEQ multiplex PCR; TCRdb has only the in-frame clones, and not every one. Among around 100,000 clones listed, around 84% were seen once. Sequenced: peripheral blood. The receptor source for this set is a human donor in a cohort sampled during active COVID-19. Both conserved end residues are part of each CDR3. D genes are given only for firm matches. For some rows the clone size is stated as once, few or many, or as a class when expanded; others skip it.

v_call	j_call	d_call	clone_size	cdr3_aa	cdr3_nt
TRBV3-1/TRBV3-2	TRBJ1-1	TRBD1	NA	CASSPTGGGAEAFF	TGTGCCAGCAGCCCCACAGGGGGTGGAGCTGAAGCTTTCTTT
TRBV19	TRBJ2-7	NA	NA	CASSIPGRDFFEQYF	TGTGCCAGTAGTATCCCCGGCAGGGATTTCTTCGAGCAGTACTTC
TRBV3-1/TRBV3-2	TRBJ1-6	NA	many	CASSHADSAYNSPLHF	TGTGCCAGCAGCCATGCCGACTCAGCCTATAATTCACCCCTCCACTTT
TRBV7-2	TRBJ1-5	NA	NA	CASSAGGPNQPQHF	TGTGCCAGCAGCGCGGGGGGCCCCAATCAGCCCCAGCATTTT
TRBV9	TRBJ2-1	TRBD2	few	CASSSREGHEQFF	TGTGCCAGCAGCTCCCGGGAGGGCCATGAGCAGTTCTTC
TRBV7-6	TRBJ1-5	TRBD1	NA	CASSPGQGVDQPQHF	TGTGCCAGCAGCCCGGGACAGGGGGTCGATCAGCCCCAGCATTTT
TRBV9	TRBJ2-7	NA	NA	CASSVAGTPYEQYF	TGTGCCAGCAGCGTAGCAGGAACTCCCTACGAGCAGTACTTC
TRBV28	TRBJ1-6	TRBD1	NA	CASGFGQGPPLHF	TGTGCCAGCGGATTCGGACAGGGGCCACCCCTCCACTTT
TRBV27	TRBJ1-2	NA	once	CASSLTGVNYGYTF	TGTGCCAGCAGTTTAACGGGGGTCAACTATGGCTACACCTTC
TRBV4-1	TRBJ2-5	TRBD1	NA	CASSQGDRPRGAQYF	TGCGCCAGCAGCCAAGGGGACAGGCCCCGTGGCGCCCAGTACTTC
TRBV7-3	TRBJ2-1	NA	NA	CASSSELDAEQFF	TGTGCCAGCAGCTCCGAACTAGATGCTGAGCAGTTCTTC
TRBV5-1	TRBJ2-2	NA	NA	CASSPRTGTGELFF	TGCGCCAGCAGCCCCCGGACTGGCACCGGGGAGCTGTTTTTT
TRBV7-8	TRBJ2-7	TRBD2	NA	CASSLVAGGAYEQYF	TGTGCCAGCAGCTTAGTAGCGGGAGGCGCCTACGAGCAGTACTTC
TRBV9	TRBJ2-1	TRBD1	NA	CASSVDGQGYNEQFF	TGTGCCAGCAGCGTAGATGGACAGGGGTACAATGAGCAGTTCTTC
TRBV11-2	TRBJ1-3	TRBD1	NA	CASSWTGIAGNTIYF	TGTGCCAGCAGCTGGACAGGGATCGCTGGAAACACCATATATTTT
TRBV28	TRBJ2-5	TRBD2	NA	CASSLGGRGTQYF	TGTGCCAGCAGTTTAGGGGGGAGGGGGACCCAGTACTTC
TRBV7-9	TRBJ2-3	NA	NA	CASRSWGGTDTQYF	TGTGCCAGCAGATCTTGGGGGGGCACAGATACGCAGTATTTT
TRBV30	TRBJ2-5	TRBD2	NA	CAWSPASGVTETQYF	TGTGCCTGGAGCCCCGCTAGCGGGGTCACAGAGACCCAGTACTTC
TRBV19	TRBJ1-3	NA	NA	CASSMSWRISGNTIYF	TGTGCCAGTAGTATGTCCTGGAGGATCTCTGGAAACACCATATATTTT
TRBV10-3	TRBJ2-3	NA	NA	CAISDPRQGTDTQYF	TGTGCCATCAGTGATCCCCGACAGGGCACAGATACGCAGTATTTT
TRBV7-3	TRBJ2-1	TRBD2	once	CASSLILAGEGEQFF	TGTGCCAGCAGCTTAATTTTAGCGGGAGAGGGTGAGCAGTTCTTC
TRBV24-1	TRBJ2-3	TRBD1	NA	CATSPPGTGADTQYF	TGTGCCACCAGTCCCCCCGGGACAGGGGCAGATACGCAGTATTTT
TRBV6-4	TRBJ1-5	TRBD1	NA	CASSDFRTGDNQPQHF	TGTGCCAGCAGTGACTTTAGGACAGGGGACAATCAGCCCCAGCATTTT
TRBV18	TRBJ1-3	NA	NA	CASSPPGSETGNTIYF	TGTGCCAGCTCACCGCCCGGGTCCGAAACTGGAAACACCATATATTTT
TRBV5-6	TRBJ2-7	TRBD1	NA	CASSHSGGSYEQYF	TGTGCCAGCTCACATTCAGGGGGAAGCTACGAGCAGTACTTC
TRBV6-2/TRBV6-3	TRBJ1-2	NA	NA	CASSPDTSSNYGYTF	TGTGCCAGCAGTCCGGACACGTCCTCTAACTATGGCTACACCTTC
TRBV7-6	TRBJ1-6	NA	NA	CASSLESTDSNSPLHF	TGTGCCAGCAGCTTAGAATCTACGGACAGTAATTCACCCCTCCACTTT
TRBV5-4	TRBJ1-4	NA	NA	CASSLSGEVDGKLFF	TGTGCCAGCAGCTTATCGGGGGAAGTGGACGGAAAACTGTTTTTT
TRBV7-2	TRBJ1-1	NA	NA	CASSLVGRGGTEAFF	TGTGCCAGCAGCTTAGTGGGCAGGGGCGGCACTGAAGCTTTCTTT
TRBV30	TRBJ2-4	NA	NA	CAWSGRVAKNIQYF	TGTGCCTGGAGTGGGCGGGTAGCCAAAAACATTCAGTACTTC
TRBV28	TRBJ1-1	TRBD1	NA	CASSTHGMTGGAGEAFF	TGTGCCAGCAGCACACACGGGATGACAGGGGGCGCGGGAGAAGCTTTCTTT
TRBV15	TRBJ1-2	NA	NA	CATSRDSNGYGYTF	TGTGCCACCAGCAGAGATTCGAACGGCTATGGCTACACCTTC
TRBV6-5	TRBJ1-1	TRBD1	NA	CASSSPTGTQATEAFF	TGTGCCAGCAGTTCCCCGACAGGGACGCAGGCCACTGAAGCTTTCTTT
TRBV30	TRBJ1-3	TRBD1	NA	CAWSPSTGTGNTIYF	TGTGCCTGGAGTCCTTCGACAGGGACTGGAAACACCATATATTTT
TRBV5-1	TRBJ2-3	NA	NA	CASSGPGTDTQYF	TGCGCCAGCAGCGGCCCCGGCACAGATACGCAGTATTTT
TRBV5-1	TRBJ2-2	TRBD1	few	CASSRTGATGELFF	TGCGCCAGCAGCCGGACAGGGGCCACCGGGGAGCTGTTTTTT
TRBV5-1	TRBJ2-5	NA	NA	CASSGGTRLGETQYF	TGCGCCAGCAGCGGGGGGACTCGACTAGGAGAGACCCAGTACTTC
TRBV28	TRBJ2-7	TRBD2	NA	CASSLELAGSREQYF	TGTGCCAGCAGTTTAGAACTAGCGGGGTCTAGGGAGCAGTACTTC
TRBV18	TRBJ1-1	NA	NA	CASSPEQVDTEAFF	TGTGCCAGCTCACCAGAGCAGGTGGACACTGAAGCTTTCTTT
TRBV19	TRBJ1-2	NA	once	CASLPQDSPNYGYTF	TGTGCCAGCCTCCCCCAGGATTCCCCTAACTATGGCTACACCTTC
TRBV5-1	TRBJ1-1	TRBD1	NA	CASSKGPDRDEGNTEAFF	TGCGCCAGCAGCAAAGGACCGGACAGGGACGAGGGGAACACTGAAGCTTTCTTT
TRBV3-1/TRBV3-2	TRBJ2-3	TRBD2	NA	CASSHLAGSRDTQYF	TGTGCCAGCAGCCATCTAGCGGGATCGAGAGATACGCAGTATTTT
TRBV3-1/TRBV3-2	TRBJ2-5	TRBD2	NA	CASSQDWGGPEETQYF	TGTGCCAGCAGCCAAGATTGGGGGGGTCCCGAAGAGACCCAGTACTTC
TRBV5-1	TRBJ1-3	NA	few	CASSQRQVSGNTIYF	TGCGCCAGCAGCCAAAGACAGGTAAGCGGAAACACCATATATTTT
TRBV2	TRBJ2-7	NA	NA	CASSGDLADEQYF	TGTGCCAGCAGTGGGGATCTAGCTGACGAGCAGTACTTC
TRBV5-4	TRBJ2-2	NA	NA	CASSFMGHYTGELFF	TGTGCCAGCAGCTTTATGGGACACTACACCGGGGAGCTGTTTTTT
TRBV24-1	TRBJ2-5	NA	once	CATSDSRGSGETQYF	TGTGCCACCAGTGACTCCCGGGGATCGGGAGAGACCCAGTACTTC
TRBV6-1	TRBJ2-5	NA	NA	CASSESAGGETQYF	TGTGCCAGCAGTGAATCGGCAGGGGGGGAGACCCAGTACTTC
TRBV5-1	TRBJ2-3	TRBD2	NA	CASSFLAGTNTDTQYF	TGCGCCAGCAGCTTCCTAGCGGGGACAAACACAGATACGCAGTATTTT
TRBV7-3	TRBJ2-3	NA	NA	CASSYGSTDTQYF	TGTGCCAGCAGCTACGGGAGCACAGATACGCAGTATTTT
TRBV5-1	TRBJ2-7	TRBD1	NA	CASSLDSGQGAIREQYF	TGCGCCAGCAGCTTGGACAGCGGACAGGGGGCAATTCGGGAGCAGTACTTC